Detailed here is one T cell receptor (beta chain). Its antigen remains unknown. Other DNA variants within this sample encode the same CDR3. This record belongs to a study of cytomegalovirus exposure and HLA in healthy donors. Study as a whole: About 85 million unique TCR sequences came from HLA-typed donors in an early release.

Overall study findings and caveats: A later analysis found common viral pathogens apparently linked to several of the most significant clusters. V- and J-gene trimming of TCR beta was linked (in a later analysis) to a missense DCLRE1C variant. A later examination showed that TCR association rates differed by HLA locus, with DRB1 most and HLA-C fewest.

Primers: 60 Vbeta forward and 13 Jbeta reverse. The method was immunoSEQ multiplex PCR; TCRdb's version includes in-frame clones alone and lacks a portion of them. The table has more than 85,000 clones, 65% to 90% seen once; the top ten hold around 6.9%. Germline-derived CDR1 and CDR2 are SGHRS and YFSETQ. This CDR3 is built from 14 residues. V was pared by 0 bases and J by 7 bases, with 2 bases of the junction left unmatched. The receptor was derived from a man in his thirties or forties in good health and CMV-seropositive. The V call is TRBV5-1, the J call TRBJ1-4; 8 bases map to TRBD1. The sample consisted of PBMCs. The DNA for the CDR3 is TGCGCCAGCAGCTTGGGGACAGGGATTGAAAAACTGTTTTTT. Protein sequence: CASSLGTGIEKLFF.